The 4 T cell receptor beta chains below come from one sample, sequenced in a study of T cell repertoires in cytomegalovirus infection. TCRdb called the reads again in MiXCR, with one record for every CDR3 protein. The data contain roughly 250,000 distinct CDR3 sequences, more than 9% of them seen just once; the ten biggest clones take up 1.6%. Sequenced sample: PBMCs. The receptors originated from a human donor in good health (CMV status not recorded). Some clones in this sample may be carry-over from other donors' samples.

This chain links TRBV7-9 with TRBJ1-6; 7 nucleotides agree with TRBD1. V shed 1 base and J 6 bases; nucleotides not matched to a gene: 3. Germline V lookup: CDR1 SEHNR, CDR2 FQNEAQ (reference sequence). CDR3 length equals 15 residues. The CDR3 reads CASSLGGQTNSPLHF. CDR3 bases: TGTGCCAGCAGCTTAGGGGGACAGACTAATTCACCCCTCCACTTT.

This clonotype was recorded at least ten times. The rearrangement joins TRBV28 to TRBJ2-1; 9 bases map to TRBD2. V lost 5 bases to trimming and J lost 10 bases; unmatched junction nucleotides: 12. The CDR3 sequence is 15 residues long. Germline V gene lookup returns CDR1 MDHEN and CDR2 SYDVKM. The CDR3 protein is CASSPRGSGGGEQFF. CDR3 in DNA: TGTGCCAGCAGTCCCCGGGGTAGCGGGGGTGGAGAGCAGTTCTTC.

The chain links TRBV7-9 to TRBJ1-1; 10 positions match TRBD1. The CDR3 covers 15 residues. J was trimmed by 3 bases and V by 4 bases; bases with no gene match: 5. The germline gives CDR1 SEHNR, CDR2 FQNEAQ (reference sequence). Here the CDR3 reads CASSYRTGGDTEAFF. The CDR3 nucleotides read TGTGCCAGCAGCTACCGGACAGGGGGAGACACTGAAGCTTTCTTT.

At least ten counts were recorded for this clonotype. The chain links TRBV7-9 to TRBJ2-1; the D gene could be TRBD1 or TRBD2 (6 bases each). CDR3 length: 14 residues. Germline CDR1 and CDR2: SEHNR and FQNEAQ (reference sequence). V was pared by 4 bases and J by 6 bases, with 13 bases between. The DNA for the CDR3 is TGTGCCAGCAGCTCGCGGGACACCCCCAATGAGCAGTTCTTC. This gives the protein CASSSRDTPNEQFF.